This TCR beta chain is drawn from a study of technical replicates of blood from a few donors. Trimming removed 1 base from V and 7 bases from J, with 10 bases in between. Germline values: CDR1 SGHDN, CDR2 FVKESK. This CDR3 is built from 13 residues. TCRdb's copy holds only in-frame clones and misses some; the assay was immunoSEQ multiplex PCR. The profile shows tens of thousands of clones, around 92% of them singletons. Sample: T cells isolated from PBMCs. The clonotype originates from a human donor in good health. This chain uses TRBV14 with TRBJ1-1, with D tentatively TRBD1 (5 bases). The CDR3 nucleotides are TGTGCCAGCAGCCAAGGTGGGGGACTTGAAGCTTTCTTT. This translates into CASSQGGGLEAFF. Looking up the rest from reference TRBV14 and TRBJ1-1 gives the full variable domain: EAGVTQFPSHSVIEKGQTVTLRCDPISGHDNLYWYRRVMGKEIKFLLHFVKESKQDESGMPNNRFLAERTGGTYSTLKVQPAELEDSGVYFCASSQGGGLEAFFGQGTRLTVV.